This entry lists 26 T cell receptor beta chains sequenced from one sample in a study of CD8+ T cells in alopecia areata (dated by TCRdb to 2016 to 2019). Peripheral blood and lesional scalp punch biopsies were obtained from patients with alopecia areata. Library preparation used the immunoSEQ multiplex PCR assay. For TCR sequencing, RNA was extracted from every sample and reverse transcribed into cDNA to serve as template. Held by TCRdb, this immuneACCESS table contains in-frame sequences only and omits some clones. Under half of the omission traces to an unresolved V gene where checked; the cause of the rest is unknown. This sample holds 5,500 to 6,000 clones; roughly three fifths were observed only once. The leading ten clones occupy around 15% of the sample. Sequenced material: skin. The receptor set was obtained from a human donor with alopecia areata.

In the case of this clone: This may stem from a read error, because a much larger clone lies one nucleotide away. This chain joins TRBV5-1 and TRBJ2-7, with 8 bases lining up with TRBD2. CDR1 and CDR2 (germline): SGHRS, YFSETQ. The CDR3 runs 13 residues. V gave up 8 bases and J gave up 7 bases; unmatched junction bases: 11. CDR3 sequence reads: CARQRGGAKEQYF. Here the CDR3 DNA reads TGCGCCAGGCAACGGGGGGGGGCGAAAGAGCAGTACTTC.

The chain combines TRBV27 with TRBJ2-5; 14 nucleotides line up with TRBD2. The length of the CDR3 is 16 residues. The germline V gene encodes CDR1 MNHEY and CDR2 SMNVEV (reference sequence). V lost 5 bases and J lost 5; bases outside the gene matches: 7. The CDR3 here is CASSQGTSGRRETQYF. In DNA, the CDR3 is TGTGCCAGCAGTCAGGGGACTAGCGGGAGAAGGGAGACCCAGTACTTC.

The chain carries TRBV5-1 and TRBJ1-6; D uncertain. V was clipped by 0 bases and J by 4 bases, with 11 bases between them. The CDR3 covers 16 residues. Germline CDR1 is SGHRS and CDR2 is YFSETQ. In DNA form, the CDR3 reads TGCGCCAGCAGCTTGGCTGGAAACAGATATAATTCACCCCTCCACTTT. Protein sequence: CASSLAGNRYNSPLHF.

The V call is TRBV5-1, the J call TRBJ2-1; D not certain. The V end was cut by 3 bases, the J end by 0 bases, with 7 bases between. CDR1 and CDR2 from the germline V gene are SGHRS and YFSETQ. This CDR3 contains 14 residues. The CDR3 coding sequence is TGCGCCAGCAGCTCTGTTTCCTCCTACAATGAGCAGTTCTTC. Protein product: CASSSVSSYNEQFF.

This clone has just a few counts. The V call is TRBV6-5, the J call TRBJ2-7; 8 positions match TRBD2. CDR3 size: 14 residues. V shed 5 bases and J 4 bases; nucleotides not matched to a gene: 7. Germline loops: CDR1 MNHEY, CDR2 SVGAGI. The CDR3 is CASSAGRGKYEQYF. CDR3 DNA sequence: TGTGCCAGCAGTGCCGGGAGGGGAAAATACGAGCAGTACTTC.

The chain combines TRBV29-1 with TRBJ2-1, with 15 bases matching TRBD2. This CDR3 region has 16 residues. Trimming took 6 bases from V and 7 from J; bases not matched to a gene: 10. Germline V lookup: CDR1 SQVTM, CDR2 ANQGSEA. CDR3 in amino acids: CSVRRGLAGGRNEQFF. CDR3 bases: TGCAGCGTCCGGAGGGGACTAGCGGGAGGTCGGAATGAGCAGTTCTTC.

This clone appeared a few times. The chain is built from TRBV29-1 and TRBJ2-3, with D unclear. The V end was cut by 4 bases, the J end by 2 bases, with 10 bases between. From germline, CDR1 is SQVTM and CDR2 ANQGSEA. CDR3 length: 13 residues. The CDR3 DNA reads as TGCAGCGTTGCCAGGTTCAACACAGATACGCAGTATTTT. Protein sequence: CSVARFNTDTQYF.

The table lists this clone with a count of one. The chain couples TRBV6-5 to TRBJ2-1, with a tentative D call TRBD2 (6 bases). The CDR3 loop spans 11 amino acids. The germline V gene encodes CDR1 MNHEY and CDR2 SVGAGI. Trimming stripped 7 bases from V and 6 bases from J, with 7 bases between. The CDR3 region has the DNA TGTGCCAGCACGGGGGTCAATGAGCAGTTCTTC. It specifies CASTGVNEQFF.

The CDR3 DNA follows: TGTGCCAGCAGTTGGGGACAGGGGAATAAGAAACTGTTTTTT. Its translation: CASSWGQGNKKLFF. This chain uses TRBV6-5 with TRBJ1-4, with 10 bases fitting TRBD1. V was pared by 4 bases and J by 11 bases, with 7 bases of the junction left unmatched. This CDR3 comprises 14 residues. Germline V gives CDR1 MNHEY, CDR2 SVGAGI.

The rearrangement joins TRBV27 to TRBJ1-4, with 11 bases aligning to TRBD1. This CDR3 comprises 14 residues. Trimming cost V 6 bases and J 8 bases; bases outside gene matches: 5. CDR1 MNHEY and CDR2 SMNVEV come from the germline V gene (reference sequence). CDR3 loop: CASRPGTGGEKLFF. Written as DNA, the CDR3 is TGTGCCAGCAGGCCCGGGACAGGGGGGGAAAAACTGTTTTTT.

This clone was observed a handful of times. The J gene is TRBJ2-7, the V gene TRBV30; unclear D gene. CDR1 and CDR2 (germline): GTSNPN, SVGIG (reference sequence). The CDR3 has 13 residues. The V end lost 5 bases, the J end lost 3 bases, and 14 bases lay between the germline ends. The CDR3 sequence is CAWSGGKDYEQYF. CDR3 in DNA: TGTGCCTGGTCGGGCGGTAAGGACTACGAGCAGTACTTC.

This rearrangement joins TRBV6-5 to TRBJ1-5; D perhaps matches TRBD1 (6 bases). The germline V gene has CDR1 MNHEY and CDR2 SVGAGI. V was clipped by 5 bases and J by 9 bases, with 11 bases between them. The CDR3 extends over 12 amino acids. CDR3 coding DNA: TGTGCCAGCAGTCAAACGACAGGGCCCCAGCATTTT. The encoded protein is CASSQTTGPQHF.

This clone is a singleton in its sample. The rearrangement uses TRBV15 and TRBJ2-1; 13 nucleotides match TRBD2. The CDR3 is made up of 15 amino acids. Trimming at V came to 6 bases and at J to 3 bases, leaving 2 bases not matched to a gene. Germline values: CDR1 LNHNV, CDR2 YYDKDF (reference sequence). CDR3: CATRGLAGFYNEQFF. The DNA of the CDR3 is TGTGCCACCAGGGGACTAGCGGGGTTCTACAATGAGCAGTTCTTC.

The chain combines TRBV5-1 with TRBJ1-2; D is uncertain. Germline V lookup: CDR1 SGHRS, CDR2 YFSETQ. The CDR3 runs to 13 residues. Trimming cost V 1 base and J 4 bases, with 8 bases left between them. The CDR3 DNA reads TGCGCCAGCAGCTTGTCCCATGGCTATGGCTACACCTTC. This codes for CASSLSHGYGYTF. Full variable domain (missing parts from reference TRBV5-1 and TRBJ1-2): KAGVTQTPRYLIKTRGQQVTLSCSPISGHRSVSWYQQTPGQGLQFLFEYFSETQRNKGNFPGRFSGRQFSNSRSEMNVSTLELGDSALYLCASSLSHGYGYTFGSGTRLTVV.

The chain couples TRBV5-1 to TRBJ1-1; D may be TRBD1 (6 bases). Per germline, CDR1 SGHRS and CDR2 YFSETQ. Trimming removed 1 base at V and 6 bases at J, with 19 bases between. The CDR3 runs to 16 residues. The CDR3, as DNA: TGCGCCAGCAGCTTGTCCTCCGTCCGGGGGGCGGCTGAAGCTTTCTTT. Encoded protein: CASSLSSVRGAAEAFF.

This clone was recorded a few times. The V and J genes are TRBV27 and TRBJ1-5; D is ambiguous. There are 14 residues in the CDR3. V was clipped by 2 bases and J by 7 bases, with 12 bases between them. The germline gives CDR1 MNHEY, CDR2 SMNVEV (reference sequence). This CDR3 reads CASSLIGMGQPQHF. In DNA, the CDR3 is TGTGCCAGCAGTTTAATAGGGATGGGACAGCCCCAGCATTTT.

This clone showed up just a few times. V and J are TRBV5-4 and TRBJ2-1, with 7 bases identical to TRBD2. CDR1 and CDR2 from the germline V gene are SGHNT and YYREEE (reference sequence). The junction had 2 bases not matched to a gene; V was cut back by 9 bases and J by 2 bases. This CDR3 has 12 residues. CDR3 protein: CAMGGAYNEQFF. DNA for the CDR3: TGTGCCATGGGGGGGGCCTACAATGAGCAGTTCTTC.

The rearrangement joins TRBV5-1 to TRBJ1-3, with a possible D match to TRBD1 (6 bases). Trimming took off 4 bases at V and 1 base at J, with 9 bases between the two ends. Germline loops: CDR1 SGHRS, CDR2 YFSETQ. The CDR3 is 14 residues long. The CDR3 nucleotides are TGCGCCAGCAGCGCCGGACAGTCTGGAAACACCATATATTTT. Translating it yields CASSAGQSGNTIYF.

The chain recombines TRBV27 with TRBJ2-7; maybe TRBD2 (6 bases). CDR1 MNHEY and CDR2 SMNVEV come from the germline V gene (reference sequence). The V and J ends lost 6 bases and 9 bases respectively, with 12 bases between them. The CDR3 extends over 11 amino acids. The DNA for the CDR3 is TGTGCCAGCAGCTTCGCGGGATTGCAGTACTTC. It codes for CASSFAGLQYF.

This clone was detected a few times. The chain recombines TRBV7-8 with TRBJ2-3; TRBD2 might be the D (6 bases). CDR3 length: 15 amino acids. Between the trimmed V and J ends, which lost 5 bases and 5 bases, there was a span of 17 bases. CDR1 is SGHVS, CDR2 FQNEAQ, per germline. CDR3: CASSPPRSGKDTQYF. DNA of the CDR3: TGTGCCAGCAGCCCCCCGCGTAGCGGAAAAGATACGCAGTATTTT.

This clone has just a few counts. The chain employs TRBV7-9 and TRBJ2-1; 7 bases match TRBD2. The CDR3 extends over 14 amino acids. V was clipped by 1 base and J by 10 bases; unmatched bases: 7. CDR1 is SEHNR, CDR2 FQNEAQ, per germline (reference sequence). The CDR3 loop is CASSLEGGSGEQFF. Here the CDR3 DNA reads TGTGCCAGCAGCTTAGAGGGCGGGAGTGGAGAGCAGTTCTTC. Supplemented by reference TRBV7-9 and TRBJ2-1, the full variable domain reads DTGVSQNPRHKITKRGQNVTFRCDPISEHNRLYWYRQTLGQGPEFLTYFQNEAQLEKSRLLSDRFSAERPKGSFSTLEIQRTEQGDSAMYLCASSLEGGSGEQFFGPGTRLTVL.

This clone was observed a handful of times. The CDR3 DNA follows: TGTGCCAGCTCACTCCGAGACAGAGGGCGGGACACCATATATTTT. Protein sequence: CASSLRDRGRDTIYF. V is TRBV18 and J is TRBJ1-3; D is perhaps TRBD1 (5 bases). The V gene lost 4 bases and the J gene lost 8 bases, with 18 bases spanning the gap. Germline CDR1 reads KGHSH; CDR2 reads LQKENI. The CDR3 covers 15 residues. Together with reference TRBV18 and TRBJ1-3, the CDR3 gives the full variable domain: NAGVMQNPRHLVRRRGQEARLRCSPMKGHSHVYWYRQLPEEGLKFMVYLQKENIIDESGMPKERFSAEFPKEGPSILRIQQVVRGDSAAYFCASSLRDRGRDTIYFGEGSWLTVV.

V is TRBV29-1 and J is TRBJ1-1; 7 positions agree with TRBD1. After removal of 5 bases from V and 0 bases from J, the junction contained 15 bases not matched to a gene. Germline V CDR1 and CDR2: SQVTM, ANQGSEA. This CDR3 region has 17 residues. The CDR3 sequence: CSVIADRSISLNTEAFF. The DNA of the CDR3 is TGCAGCGTTATAGCGGACAGGTCCATTTCTCTGAACACTGAAGCTTTCTTT.

This clone was detected only a few times. The V call is TRBV5-2, the J call TRBJ2-5. TRBV5-2 is tagged as a pseudogene. CDR3 length: 13 amino acids. CDR3 DNA: TGTGCCAGCAGCTTGGGTGACCGAGAGACCCAGTACTTC. It codes for CASSLGDRETQYF.

The J gene is TRBJ2-1, the V gene TRBV6-6; D uncertain. The CDR3 runs 15 residues. V was pared by 5 bases and J by 0 bases, with 11 bases between. Germline CDR1 reads MNHNY; CDR2 reads SVGAGI (reference sequence). The CDR3 sequence: CASSARMVSYNEQFF. The CDR3 nucleotides read TGTGCCAGCAGTGCCCGGATGGTCTCCTACAATGAGCAGTTCTTC.

In its sample, this clone was seen a few times. This chain joins TRBV7-6 and TRBJ1-1, with D unclear. This CDR3 contains 14 residues. Germline values: CDR1 SGHVS, CDR2 FNYEAQ. Trimming took off 4 bases at V and 6 bases at J, with 15 bases between the two ends. The DNA of the CDR3 is TGTGCCAGCAGCTCTCGGCAGCCTGGCGCTGAAGCTTTCTTT. Translating gives CASSSRQPGAEAFF.